The rows below give T cell receptor beta chains drawn from one sample of a study of T cells in Graves' hyperthyroidism and ophthalmopathy. TCRdb passed the multiplex PCR reads through MiXCR, listing each CDR3 protein once. The sample records roughly 530,000 distinct CDR3 sequences, roughly 15% being singletons. Sequencing was done on a sample of blood. These receptors were obtained from a woman between 18 and 29 years old with Graves' ophthalmopathy. Each CDR3 is given with its conserved first and last residue. The D gene is left open where the match is weak. The listing skips clone size in some rows; elsewhere it reads once, few, many or a size class.

v_gene: TRBV5-1; d_gene: TRBD1; abundance: many; j_gene: TRBJ1-4; CDR3nt: TGCGCCAGCAGCTTGGGGGCCGGGACAGTTGCAACTAATGAAAAACTGTTTTTT; CDR3aa: CASSLGAGTVATNEKLFF
v_gene: TRBV6-2/TRBV6-3; d_gene: .; abundance: many; j_gene: TRBJ2-5; CDR3nt: TGTGCCAGCAGTTACTCGACAGGCTCACCGGTCCAAGAGACCCAGTACTTC; CDR3aa: CASSYSTGSPVQETQYF
v_gene: TRBV7-2; d_gene: TRBD1; abundance: .; j_gene: TRBJ1-2; CDR3nt: TGTGCCAGCAGCTTTACAATTCACCGGGACAGAGGCCAATATGGCTACACCTTC; CDR3aa: CASSFTIHRDRGQYGYTF
v_gene: TRBV5-1; d_gene: TRBD1; abundance: few; j_gene: TRBJ2-2; CDR3nt: TGCGCCAGCAGCTTGGGGGCAGGGGGAGCCACCGGGGAGCTGTTTTTT; CDR3aa: CASSLGAGGATGELFF
v_gene: TRBV20-1; d_gene: TRBD2; abundance: few; j_gene: TRBJ2-7; CDR3nt: TGCAGTGCTACATTAGGACTAGCGGGAGGCGAGCAGTACTTC; CDR3aa: CSATLGLAGGEQYF
v_gene: TRBV6-1; d_gene: TRBD2; abundance: .; j_gene: TRBJ2-1; CDR3nt: TGTGCCAGCAGATCTCTAGCGGGAGACAATGAGCAGTTCTTC; CDR3aa: CASRSLAGDNEQFF
v_gene: TRBV29-1; d_gene: .; abundance: many; j_gene: TRBJ2-7; CDR3nt: TGCAGCGTTGAGACGGACAGCTCCTACGAGCAGTACTTC; CDR3aa: CSVETDSSYEQYF
v_gene: TRBV11-2; d_gene: .; abundance: .; j_gene: TRBJ1-6; CDR3nt: TGTGCCAGCAGCTTAGATTTAGGGGCCCCTGGATCACCCCTCCACTTT; CDR3aa: CASSLDLGAPGSPLHF
v_gene: TRBV4-1; d_gene: TRBD1; abundance: .; j_gene: TRBJ1-2; CDR3nt: TGCGCCAGCAGCCAAGTTACCGGGACAGGGGTCTCACGTGGCTACACCTTC; CDR3aa: CASSQVTGTGVSRGYTF
v_gene: TRBV28; d_gene: TRBD1; abundance: many; j_gene: TRBJ2-1; CDR3nt: TGTGCCAGCAGTTTCCCACAGGACAGGGGGAGAAAGTTCTTC; CDR3aa: CASSFPQDRGRKFF
v_gene: TRBV20-1; d_gene: .; abundance: few; j_gene: TRBJ1-6; CDR3nt: TGCAGTGCTCCCGTCCGGACTAATTCACCCCTCCACTTT; CDR3aa: CSAPVRTNSPLHF
v_gene: TRBV25-1; d_gene: .; abundance: .; j_gene: TRBJ1-5; CDR3nt: TGTGCCAGCAGTGGTGTAGGACAACATAGCAATCAGCCCCAGCATTTT; CDR3aa: CASSGVGQHSNQPQHF
v_gene: TRBV27; d_gene: TRBD1; abundance: few; j_gene: TRBJ1-4; CDR3nt: TGTGCCAGCGCCGGGACAGGAGGGGAAAAACTGTTTTTT; CDR3aa: CASAGTGGEKLFF
v_gene: TRBV20-1; d_gene: .; abundance: .; j_gene: TRBJ1-2; CDR3nt: TGCAGTGCTAGAGTCGGCGGGGGAATTGGTGGCTACACCTTC; CDR3aa: CSARVGGGIGGYTF
v_gene: TRBV28; d_gene: TRBD2; abundance: many; j_gene: TRBJ2-1; CDR3nt: TGTGCCAGCACCCTGGGGGCGGGAGGCTACAATGAGCAGTTCTTC; CDR3aa: CASTLGAGGYNEQFF
v_gene: TRBV5-6; d_gene: TRBD1; abundance: .; j_gene: TRBJ1-5; CDR3nt: TGTGCCAGCAGCTTGGCGAGGGACAGGGGGCTTGGTCAGCCCCAGCATTTT; CDR3aa: CASSLARDRGLGQPQHF
v_gene: TRBV30; d_gene: TRBD1; abundance: many; j_gene: TRBJ1-1; CDR3nt: TGTGCCTGGGTGACAGGGCTTATGAACACTGAAGCTTTCTTT; CDR3aa: CAWVTGLMNTEAFF
v_gene: TRBV19; d_gene: .; abundance: few; j_gene: TRBJ1-1; CDR3nt: TGTGCCAGTAGTATTGCCGGGCGTGAGACTGAAGCTTTCTTT; CDR3aa: CASSIAGRETEAFF
v_gene: TRBV6-2/TRBV6-3; d_gene: .; abundance: many; j_gene: TRBJ1-5; CDR3nt: TGTGCCAGCAGTTACCCAGATAGCAATCAGCCCCAGCATTTT; CDR3aa: CASSYPDSNQPQHF
v_gene: TRBV20-1; d_gene: TRBD2; abundance: many; j_gene: TRBJ2-7; CDR3nt: TGCAGTGCCAGACTAGCGGGGAACTTTTACGAGCAGTACTTC; CDR3aa: CSARLAGNFYEQYF
v_gene: TRBV7-9; d_gene: TRBD2; abundance: .; j_gene: TRBJ2-3; CDR3nt: TGTGCCAGCAGCCTCCCCGGGACTAGCGGAGATACGCAGTATTTT; CDR3aa: CASSLPGTSGDTQYF
v_gene: TRBV5-8; d_gene: .; abundance: many; j_gene: TRBJ2-3; CDR3nt: TGTGCCAGCAGCTTTAAGGGTCCCACAGATACGCAGTATTTT; CDR3aa: CASSFKGPTDTQYF